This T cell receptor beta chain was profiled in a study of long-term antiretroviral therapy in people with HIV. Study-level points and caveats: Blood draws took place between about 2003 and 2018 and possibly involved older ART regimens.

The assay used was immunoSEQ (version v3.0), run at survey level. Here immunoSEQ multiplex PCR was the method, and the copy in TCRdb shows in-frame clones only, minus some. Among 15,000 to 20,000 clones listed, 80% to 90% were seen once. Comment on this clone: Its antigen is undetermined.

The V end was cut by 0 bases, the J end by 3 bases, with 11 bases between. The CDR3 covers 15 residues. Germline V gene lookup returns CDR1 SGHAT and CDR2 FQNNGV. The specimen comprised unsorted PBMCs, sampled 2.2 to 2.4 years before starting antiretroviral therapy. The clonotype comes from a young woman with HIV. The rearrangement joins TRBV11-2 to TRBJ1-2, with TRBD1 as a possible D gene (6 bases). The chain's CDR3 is CASSLDWGGDYGYTF. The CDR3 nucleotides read TGTGCCAGCAGCTTAGATTGGGGGGGCGACTATGGCTACACCTTC.